This T cell receptor (beta chain) was profiled in a study of monozygotic twins with inflammatory bowel disease. General observations from the study: Heterogeneous immunosuppressive treatment regimens may have introduced variability into patient repertoires.

Researchers ran eight separate cDNA reactions for each sample. TCRdb re-analyzed the 5' RACE reads; it lists each CDR3 protein once, without DNA. This listing includes 140,000 to 150,000 distinct CDR3 sequences. The CDR3 has 14 amino acids. Per germline, CDR1 MNHEY and CDR2 SMNVEV (reference sequence). Comment on this clonotype: Its antigen remains unidentified.

Sequenced sample: blood. This sequence originates from a human donor with ulcerative colitis or Crohn's disease, or a healthy co-twin of an affected twin (not recorded which). This chain joins TRBV27 and TRBJ2-7. This chain's CDR3 is CASSWSQGPYEQYF.